The source of this T cell receptor beta chain is a study of cytomegalovirus exposure and HLA in healthy donors. Among the approximately 110 subjects of the validation cohort, separate from the approximately 700-subject first cohort, were the donors. Points from the study as a whole: A list of roughly 160 TCR beta chains associated with cytomegalovirus was given.

A remark on this clone: Its matching antigen is unknown.

This table comes from immunoSEQ multiplex PCR, and its TCRdb copy is limited to in-frame clones, with some not included. The table has about 110,000 clones, 70% to 90% seen once. Trimming removed 4 bases at V and 1 base at J, with 11 bases between. The CDR3 is 15 residues long. In germline, CDR1 is LGHNA, CDR2 YNFKEQ. The rearrangement links TRBV4-2 to TRBJ1-5, with D possibly being TRBD1 (5 bases). This receptor was identified in a woman under 30 in good health and CMV-seronegative. Sequencing input: PBMCs. The CDR3, as DNA: TGTGCCAGCAGCCTCGAAGGGGAAAGCAATCAGCCCCAGCATTTT. It is translated as CASSLEGESNQPQHF.